Sequencing of this TCR gamma chain was carried out in a study of gamma-delta T cells after stem cell transplantation. TCRdb re-called the RT-PCR reads with CATT. The sample contains 1,200 or so gamma-chain clones, about 3.3% of which appear only once. For this clone: An end of the junction does not agree with germline; a read error may underlie this. The same CDR3 can be traced to other DNA sequences in this sample.

Sequencing input: gamma-delta T cells. This TCR came from a human donor. It is not recorded whose cells these are; they may come from a transplant donor.

CDR3 coding DNA: TGCGCCTTGTGGTCTCAAGAGTTGGGCAAAAAAATCAAGGTATTT. It translates to CALWSQELGKKIKVF. This rearrangement joins TRGV9 to TRGJP. Germline lookup yields CDR1 GITISATS and CDR2 ISYDGTV (reference sequence). This CDR3 contains 15 residues.